One sample yielded the 18 T cell receptor beta chains listed below, sequenced in a study of vaccination effects on CD4 cells after COVID-19 (dated by TCRdb to the early 2020s). The library relied on the immunoSEQ multiplex PCR assay. TCRdb took over this immuneACCESS table, retaining in-frame rearrangements with V and J assigned. Such tables are incomplete; in checked studies, under half of the missing clones stem from an unresolved V gene, and the remainder is unexplained. The sample records around 40,000 clones, roughly two thirds of which are singletons. The leading ten clones occupy more than 3.5% of the sample. No antigen has been assigned to these receptors. After around ten days of culture, CD4+ T cells were isolated with the EasySep CD4+ T cell isolation kit. Specimen: CD4+ T cells from PBMCs cultured without peptide, collected before COVID-19 vaccination. These receptors came from a human donor who received a COVID-19 vaccine.

This clone turned up a few times. The chain is built from TRBV5-4 and TRBJ2-1, with 11 positions matching TRBD2. J lost 7 bases, V lost 5 bases, and 8 bases had no gene match. This CDR3 comprises 15 residues. Per the germline V gene, CDR1 is SGHNT and CDR2 is YYREEE (reference sequence). The CDR3, as DNA: TGTGCCAGCAGGGCGACTAGCGGGACTCTAAATGAGCAGTTCTTC. Translating it yields CASRATSGTLNEQFF.

The chain uses TRBV6-1 and TRBJ2-6; D remains ambiguous. From germline, CDR1 is MNHNS and CDR2 SASEGT. This CDR3 comprises 15 residues. V shed 3 bases and J shed 1 base, with 7 bases lying between them. CDR3: CASSELLSGANVLTF. CDR3 nucleotide sequence: TGTGCCAGCAGTGAGCTCTTATCTGGGGCCAACGTCCTGACTTTC.

V gene TRBV11-3 combines with J gene TRBJ2-3; TRBD2 matches at 10 bases. The germline gives CDR1 SGHNT, CDR2 YENEEA. With V trimmed by 2 bases and J by 3 bases, 5 bases remained unmatched. The CDR3 has 16 residues. The CDR3 region has the DNA TGTGCCAGCAGCTTAACCCTAGCGGGGGCTACAGATACGCAGTATTTT. The encoded protein is CASSLTLAGATDTQYF.

This clone was picked up a small number of times. This rearrangement joins TRBV2 to TRBJ2-3; TRBD2 aligns across 8 bases. Per the germline V gene, CDR1 is SNHLY and CDR2 is FYNNEI. Trimming removed 6 bases from V and 3 bases from J; junction bases left unmatched: 8. The CDR3 covers 15 residues. CDR3 protein: CASSVSGRITDTQYF. DNA for the CDR3: TGTGCCAGCAGCGTAAGCGGGAGAATAACAGATACGCAGTATTTT.

The CDR3 reads CASSFSSNQPQHF. In DNA form, the CDR3 reads TGTGCCAGCAGTTTTAGTAGCAATCAGCCCCAGCATTTT. The chain recombines TRBV28 with TRBJ1-5, with D uncertain. Germline assignment: CDR1 MDHEN and CDR2 SYDVKM. The CDR3 contains 13 residues. V lost 3 bases to trimming and J lost 0 bases, with 3 bases between them.

As concerns this clone: This same CDR3 is encoded by further DNA sequences in the sample. This chain joins TRBV19 and TRBJ2-7; TRBD2 matches at 9 bases. This CDR3 is built from 15 residues. V dropped 1 base and J dropped 2; count of bases not matched to a gene: 3. Germline V gene data show CDR1 as LNHDA and CDR2 as SQIVND (reference sequence). CDR3 nucleotides: TGTGCCAGTAGTATAGGCCTAGCGGGGACCTACGAGCAGTACTTC. Protein: CASSIGLAGTYEQYF.

This chain links TRBV4-1 with TRBJ1-1, with TRBD1 matching 8 bases. The J segment lost 2 bases and the V segment lost 0 bases, leaving 17 bases of the junction unmatched. The germline CDR1 and CDR2 sequences are MGHRA and YSYEKL. CDR3 length equals 20 residues. The CDR3 DNA reads TGCGCCAGCAGCCAAGATAGGTTCGACAGGGGAAGGAGGGGCAACACTGAAGCTTTCTTT. Its translation: CASSQDRFDRGRRGNTEAFF.

This clone occurred once. In DNA, the CDR3 is TGCGCCAGCAGCCAAGCCCCGGGTCCCCCAGATACGCAGTATTTT. Residues: CASSQAPGPPDTQYF. The rearrangement links TRBV4-1 to TRBJ2-3; D remains unclear. CDR1 is MGHRA and CDR2 is YSYEKL in the germline V gene. Trimming left V 1 base short and J 4 bases short, with 12 bases between. This CDR3 is built from 15 residues.

In DNA form, the CDR3 reads TGTGCCAGCAGCCCCTCCGGGGTTGAAGCTTTCTTT. This sequence encodes CASSPSGVEAFF. The chain links TRBV3-1 (or the pseudogene TRBV3-2) to TRBJ1-1, with D unclear. Germline assignment: CDR1 LGHDT and CDR2 YNNKEL (reference sequence). The CDR3 sequence is 12 residues long. The ends were cut back, 4 bases at V and 7 bases at J, with 10 bases in the middle.

This clone has a handful of counts. This chain uses TRBV7-9 with TRBJ1-1; D unclear. This CDR3 is built from 13 residues. V gave up 5 bases and J gave up 2 bases, with 9 bases separating them. CDR1 is SEHNR, CDR2 FQNEAQ, per germline (reference sequence). CDR3 nucleotides: TGTGCCAGCAGCCTCCGTACAAACACTGAAGCTTTCTTT. This sequence encodes CASSLRTNTEAFF. Using reference TRBV7-9 and TRBJ1-1 for the parts outside the CDR3, the full variable domain is DTGVSQNPRHKITKRGQNVTFRCDPISEHNRLYWYRQTLGQGPEFLTYFQNEAQLEKSRLLSDRFSAERPKGSFSTLEIQRTEQGDSAMYLCASSLRTNTEAFFGQGTRLTVV.

V usage is TRBV2 and J usage is TRBJ1-2; D is undetermined. Germline assignment: CDR1 SNHLY and CDR2 FYNNEI. CDR3 size: 14 residues. With 1 base removed from V and 4 bases from J, the gap between germline ends came to 10 bases. CDR3 nucleotides: TGTGCCAGCAGTGAAGGTCGGGGTCTCTATGGCTACACCTTC. Translating it yields CASSEGRGLYGYTF.

The V call is TRBV18, the J call TRBJ2-7, with 8 bases matching TRBD1. Germline-derived CDR1 and CDR2 are KGHSH and LQKENI. The CDR3 is 14 residues long. The J segment lost 5 bases and the V segment lost 2 bases, leaving 5 bases of the junction unmatched. Written as DNA, the CDR3 is TGTGCCAGCTCACCAGGGACAGGATTCGACGAGCAGTACTTC. Translation gives CASSPGTGFDEQYF. Full variable domain (rest looked up from reference TRBV18 and TRBJ2-7): NAGVMQNPRHLVRRRGQEARLRCSPMKGHSHVYWYRQLPEEGLKFMVYLQKENIIDESGMPKERFSAEFPKEGPSILRIQQVVRGDSAAYFCASSPGTGFDEQYFGPGTRLTVT.

The chain employs TRBV6-5 and TRBJ1-3, with no clear D. This CDR3 is 15 amino acids long. Deletions cut 4 bases from V and 0 bases from J, with 10 bases between. Per the germline V gene, CDR1 is MNHEY and CDR2 is SVGAGI. The CDR3 protein is CASSSPPSSGNTIYF. The CDR3 coding sequence is TGTGCCAGCAGTTCTCCGCCCAGCTCTGGAAACACCATATATTTT.

The chain links TRBV18 to TRBJ1-5; 9 positions match TRBD1. CDR3 size: 14 residues. Germline trimming cut 5 bases from V and 7 bases from J; bases unmatched to any gene: 6. Germline V gene lookup returns CDR1 KGHSH and CDR2 LQKENI. This chain's CDR3 is CASSEQGAGQPQHF. CDR3 sequence (DNA): TGTGCCAGCTCAGAACAGGGGGCCGGACAGCCCCAGCATTTT.

The count of this clone is one. The chain couples TRBV25-1 to TRBJ1-5, with a tentative D call TRBD1 (6 bases). Germline V gives CDR1 MGHDK, CDR2 SYGVNS. Trimming removed 0 bases from V and 1 base from J, with 10 bases in between. The CDR3 loop spans 16 amino acids. CDR3 in amino acids: CASSEYQGLSNQPQHF. In DNA, the CDR3 is TGTGCCAGCAGTGAATATCAGGGGCTCAGCAATCAGCCCCAGCATTTT. Complete variable domain (other parts from reference TRBV25-1 and TRBJ1-5): EADIYQTPRYLVIGTGKKITLECSQTMGHDKMYWYQQDPGMELHLIHYSYGVNSTEKGDLSSESTVSRIRTEHFPLTLESARPSHTSQYLCASSEYQGLSNQPQHFGDGTRLSIL.

This clone was picked up a small number of times. One end of the junction fails to match germline, which may point to a read error. The chain couples TRBV25-1 to TRBJ1-6; 9 bases are a match to TRBD1. There are 14 residues in the CDR3. Looked up from germline, CDR1 is MGHDK and CDR2 is SYGVNS. Here the CDR3 reads CASNEGQGNSPLHF. The CDR3 DNA reads TGTGCCAGCAATGAAGGACAGGGGAATTCACCCCTCCACTTT.

The chain links TRBV19 to TRBJ2-1, with TRBD1 matching over 8 bases. The V and J ends lost 2 bases and 8 bases, in that order; junction bases with no gene match: 8. This CDR3 region has 15 residues. The germline V gene has CDR1 LNHDA and CDR2 SQIVND (reference sequence). The CDR3 loop is CASSIFGQGYDEQFF. The CDR3 nucleotides read TGTGCCAGTAGTATATTTGGACAGGGTTATGATGAGCAGTTCTTC. Filled out from reference TRBV19 and TRBJ2-1, the complete variable domain reads DGGITQSPKYLFRKEGQNVTLSCEQNLNHDAMYWYRQDPGQGLRLIYYSQIVNDFQKGDIAEGYSVSREKKESFPLTVTSAQKNPTAFYLCASSIFGQGYDEQFFGPGTRLTVL.

The V gene is TRBV6-5, the J gene TRBJ2-3; no firm D call. Germline V gene sequence: CDR1 MNHEY, CDR2 SVGAGI. V dropped 7 bases and J dropped 3 bases, with 2 bases sitting between them. CDR3 length equals 10 residues. The CDR3 loop reads CASKTDTQYF. The CDR3 coding sequence is TGTGCCAGCAAGACAGATACGCAGTATTTT.